This TCR beta chain stems from a study of T cell changes during pregnancy in multiple sclerosis. Sequencing used immunoSEQ multiplex PCR; TCRdb keeps in-frame clones, though not all of them. The sample shows approximately 60,000 clones, roughly 90% of them seen only once. The V gene's germline CDR1 is SGHVS and CDR2 FQNEAQ. The CDR3 has 14 residues. V trimming: 5 bases; J trimming: 6 bases; junction bases outside the gene matches: 9. Sequenced here: peripheral blood, sampled before pregnancy. The V gene is TRBV7-8, the J gene TRBJ2-7; 8 bases fit TRBD1. The clonotype comes from a female donor with multiple sclerosis, enrolled in a pregnancy study. The CDR3 region is CASSLGQVTPEQYF. The DNA for the CDR3 is TGTGCCAGCAGCCTGGGACAGGTTACCCCCGAGCAGTACTTC.